The TCR beta chain under discussion was sequenced for a study of blood T cell repertoires in COVID-19. Across the study: Some COVID-19 samples were acute and others convalescent; all came from the United States, Italy and Spain.

The CDR3 is 14 residues long. In germline, CDR1 is SGDLS, CDR2 YYNGEE. V dropped 3 bases and J dropped 3 bases, with 10 bases sitting between them. As concerns this clone: The same CDR3 also results from other DNA sequences found in this sample.

Sequencing used immunoSEQ multiplex PCR; TCRdb keeps in-frame clones, though not all of them. The sample has tens of thousands of clones, roughly 86% seen once. The source is a man aged 45-65 years with active or convalescent COVID-19. The V gene is TRBV9, the J gene TRBJ1-5, with D possibly being TRBD1 (5 bases). Sample: peripheral blood. The CDR3 here is CASSATDSNQPQHF. CDR3 sequence (DNA): TGTGCCAGCAGCGCGACAGACTCCAATCAGCCCCAGCATTTT.